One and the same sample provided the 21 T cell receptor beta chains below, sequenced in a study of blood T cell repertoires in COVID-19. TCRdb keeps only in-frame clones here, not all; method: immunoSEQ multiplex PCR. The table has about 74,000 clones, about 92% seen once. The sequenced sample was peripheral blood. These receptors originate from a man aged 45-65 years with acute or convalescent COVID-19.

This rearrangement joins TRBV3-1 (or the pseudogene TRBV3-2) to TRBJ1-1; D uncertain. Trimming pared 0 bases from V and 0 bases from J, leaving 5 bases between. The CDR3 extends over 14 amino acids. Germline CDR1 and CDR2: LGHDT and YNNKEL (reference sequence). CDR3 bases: TGTGCCAGCAGCCAAGATTATATGAACACTGAAGCTTTCTTT. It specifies CASSQDYMNTEAFF.

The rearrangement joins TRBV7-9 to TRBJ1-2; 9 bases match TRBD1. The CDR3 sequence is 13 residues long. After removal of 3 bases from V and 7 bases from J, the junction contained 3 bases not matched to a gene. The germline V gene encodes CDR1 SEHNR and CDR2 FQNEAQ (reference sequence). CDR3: CASSFHRGLGYTF. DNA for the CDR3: TGTGCCAGCAGCTTCCACAGGGGGCTTGGCTACACCTTC.

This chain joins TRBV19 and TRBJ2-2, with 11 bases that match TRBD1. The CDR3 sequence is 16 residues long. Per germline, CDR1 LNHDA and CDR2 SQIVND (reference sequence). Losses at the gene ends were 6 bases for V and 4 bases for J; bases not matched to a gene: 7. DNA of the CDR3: TGTGCCAGTAGGCCCGGGACAGGGGGGAGCACCGGGGAGCTGTTTTTT. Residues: CASRPGTGGSTGELFF.

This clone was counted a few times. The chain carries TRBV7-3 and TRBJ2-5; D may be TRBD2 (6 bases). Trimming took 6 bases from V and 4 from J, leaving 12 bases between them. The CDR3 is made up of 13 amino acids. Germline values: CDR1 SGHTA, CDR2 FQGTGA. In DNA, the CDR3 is TGTGCCAGCAGTTTTAGCGGTAGAGAGACCCAGTACTTC. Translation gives CASSFSGRETQYF.

The CDR3 DNA sequence: TGTGCCAGCAGTGTCAGGGTGTCGGATCAGCCCCAGCATTTT. This codes for CASSVRVSDQPQHF. This rearrangement joins TRBV6-6 to TRBJ1-5; weak D call: TRBD1 (5 bases). From germline, CDR1 is MNHNY and CDR2 SVGAGI (reference sequence). The V end lost 5 bases, the J end lost 5 bases, and 13 bases lay between the germline ends. The CDR3 runs 14 residues.

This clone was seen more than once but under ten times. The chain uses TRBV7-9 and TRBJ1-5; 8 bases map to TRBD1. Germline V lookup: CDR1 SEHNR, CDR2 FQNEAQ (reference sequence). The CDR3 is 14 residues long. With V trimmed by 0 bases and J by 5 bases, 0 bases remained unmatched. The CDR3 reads CASSLATGDQPQHF. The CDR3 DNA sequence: TGTGCCAGCAGCTTAGCGACAGGGGATCAGCCCCAGCATTTT.

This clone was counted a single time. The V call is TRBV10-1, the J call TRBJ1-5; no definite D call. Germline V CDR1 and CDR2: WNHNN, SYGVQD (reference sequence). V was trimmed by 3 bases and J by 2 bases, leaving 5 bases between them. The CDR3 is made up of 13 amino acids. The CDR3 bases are TGCGCCAGCAGTGATTCAGGCAATCAGCCCCAGCATTTT. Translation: CASSDSGNQPQHF.

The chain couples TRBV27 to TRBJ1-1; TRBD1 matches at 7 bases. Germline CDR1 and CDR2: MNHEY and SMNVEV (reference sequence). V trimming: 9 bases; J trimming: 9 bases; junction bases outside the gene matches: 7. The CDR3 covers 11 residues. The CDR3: CASPGTAKAFF. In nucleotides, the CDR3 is TGTGCCAGTCCGGGGACAGCCAAAGCTTTCTTT.

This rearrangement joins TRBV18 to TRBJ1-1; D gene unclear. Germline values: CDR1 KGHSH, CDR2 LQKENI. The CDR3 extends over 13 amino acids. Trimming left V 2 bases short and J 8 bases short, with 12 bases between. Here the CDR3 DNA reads TGTGCCAGCTCACCAATACAGTTGTCGGAAGCTTTCTTT. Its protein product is CASSPIQLSEAFF.

The CDR3 region is CASSLVREGRNTEAFF. The CDR3 DNA is TGTGCCAGCAGCTTGGTGCGGGAGGGTAGGAACACTGAAGCTTTCTTT. J is TRBJ1-1 and V is TRBV5-6; no clear D gene. This CDR3 is 16 amino acids long. CDR1 and CDR2 from the germline V gene are SGHDT and YYEEEE. Trimming removed 0 bases from V and 1 base from J, with 13 bases in between.

The DNA of the CDR3 is TGTGCCAGCAGCCCGACGGGGTACACTGAAGCTTTCTTT. This encodes CASSPTGYTEAFF. This chain links TRBV28 with TRBJ1-1; D ambiguous. The CDR3 has 13 amino acids. Trimming cost V 6 bases and J 3 bases, with 11 bases left between them. The V gene's germline CDR1 is MDHEN and CDR2 SYDVKM. Full variable domain (rest looked up from reference TRBV28 and TRBJ1-1): DVKVTQSSRYLVKRTGEKVFLECVQDMDHENMFWYRQDPGLGLRLIYFSYDVKMKEKGDIPEGYSVSREKKERFSLILESASTNQTSMYLCASSPTGYTEAFFGQGTRLTVV.

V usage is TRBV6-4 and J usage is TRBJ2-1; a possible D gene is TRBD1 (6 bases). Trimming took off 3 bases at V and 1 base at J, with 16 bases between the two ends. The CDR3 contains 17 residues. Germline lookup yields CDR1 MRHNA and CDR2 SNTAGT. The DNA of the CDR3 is TGTGCCAGCAGTGAGGTGCCAGGGGTCGGGTCCTACAATGAGCAGTTCTTC. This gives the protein CASSEVPGVGSYNEQFF.

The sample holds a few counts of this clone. CDR3 amino acids: CSVQQGFSGNTIYF. In nucleotides, the CDR3 is TGCAGCGTCCAACAGGGATTCTCTGGAAACACCATATATTTT. V usage is TRBV29-1 and J usage is TRBJ1-3; TRBD1 might be the D (6 bases). Trimming took off 6 bases at V and 0 bases at J, with 12 bases between the two ends. Germline loops: CDR1 SQVTM, CDR2 ANQGSEA. This CDR3 spans 14 amino acids.

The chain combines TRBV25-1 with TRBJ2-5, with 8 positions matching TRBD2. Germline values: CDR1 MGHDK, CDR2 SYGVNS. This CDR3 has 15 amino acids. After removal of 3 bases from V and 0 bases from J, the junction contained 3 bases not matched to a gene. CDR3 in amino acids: CASSDPAGDQETQYF. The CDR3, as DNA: TGTGCCAGCAGTGACCCAGCGGGGGACCAAGAGACCCAGTACTTC.

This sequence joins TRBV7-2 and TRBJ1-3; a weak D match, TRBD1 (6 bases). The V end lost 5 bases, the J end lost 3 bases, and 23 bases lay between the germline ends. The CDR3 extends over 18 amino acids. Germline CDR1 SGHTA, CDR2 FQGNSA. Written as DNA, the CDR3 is TGTGCCAGCAGCCAAATGTCCAGGGGATTGGGACGTGGAAACACCATATATTTT. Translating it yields CASSQMSRGLGRGNTIYF.

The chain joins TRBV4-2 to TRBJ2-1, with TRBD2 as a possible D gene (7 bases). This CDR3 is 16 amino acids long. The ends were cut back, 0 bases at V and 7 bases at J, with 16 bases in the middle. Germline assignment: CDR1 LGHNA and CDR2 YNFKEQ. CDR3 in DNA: TGTGCCAGCAGCCAAGAACGGGCGGGGGCGGTAAATGAGCAGTTCTTC. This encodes CASSQERAGAVNEQFF.

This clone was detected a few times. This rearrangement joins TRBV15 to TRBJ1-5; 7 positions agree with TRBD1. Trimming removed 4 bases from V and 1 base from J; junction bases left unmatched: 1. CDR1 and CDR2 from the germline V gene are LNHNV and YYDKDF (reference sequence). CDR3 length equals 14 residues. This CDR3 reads CATSKQGSNQPQHF. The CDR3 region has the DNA TGTGCCACCAGCAAACAGGGGAGCAATCAGCCCCAGCATTTT.

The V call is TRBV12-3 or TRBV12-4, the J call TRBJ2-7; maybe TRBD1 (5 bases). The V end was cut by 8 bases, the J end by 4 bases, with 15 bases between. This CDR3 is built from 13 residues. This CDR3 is CASGKGLRYEQYF. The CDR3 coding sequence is TGTGCCAGCGGGAAGGGGCTTAGGTACGAGCAGTACTTC.

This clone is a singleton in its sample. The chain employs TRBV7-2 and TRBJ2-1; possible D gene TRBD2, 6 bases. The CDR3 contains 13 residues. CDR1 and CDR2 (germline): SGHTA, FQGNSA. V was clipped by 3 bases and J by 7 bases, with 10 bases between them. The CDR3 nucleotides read TGTGCCAGCAGCTTGGCGGGATTAAATGAGCAGTTCTTC. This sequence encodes CASSLAGLNEQFF.

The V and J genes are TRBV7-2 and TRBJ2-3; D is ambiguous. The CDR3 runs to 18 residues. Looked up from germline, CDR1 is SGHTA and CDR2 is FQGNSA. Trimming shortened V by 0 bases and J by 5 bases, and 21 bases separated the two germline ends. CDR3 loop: CASSLARSLIGRKDTQYF. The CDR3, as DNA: TGTGCCAGCAGCTTAGCGCGATCCCTCATCGGTCGTAAAGATACGCAGTATTTT.

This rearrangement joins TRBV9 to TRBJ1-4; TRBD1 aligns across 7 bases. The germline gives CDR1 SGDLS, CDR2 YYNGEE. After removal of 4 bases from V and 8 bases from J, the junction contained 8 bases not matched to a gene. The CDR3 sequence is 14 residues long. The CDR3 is CASSKDRLGEKLFF. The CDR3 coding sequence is TGTGCCAGCAGCAAGGACAGGCTAGGGGAAAAACTGTTTTTT.